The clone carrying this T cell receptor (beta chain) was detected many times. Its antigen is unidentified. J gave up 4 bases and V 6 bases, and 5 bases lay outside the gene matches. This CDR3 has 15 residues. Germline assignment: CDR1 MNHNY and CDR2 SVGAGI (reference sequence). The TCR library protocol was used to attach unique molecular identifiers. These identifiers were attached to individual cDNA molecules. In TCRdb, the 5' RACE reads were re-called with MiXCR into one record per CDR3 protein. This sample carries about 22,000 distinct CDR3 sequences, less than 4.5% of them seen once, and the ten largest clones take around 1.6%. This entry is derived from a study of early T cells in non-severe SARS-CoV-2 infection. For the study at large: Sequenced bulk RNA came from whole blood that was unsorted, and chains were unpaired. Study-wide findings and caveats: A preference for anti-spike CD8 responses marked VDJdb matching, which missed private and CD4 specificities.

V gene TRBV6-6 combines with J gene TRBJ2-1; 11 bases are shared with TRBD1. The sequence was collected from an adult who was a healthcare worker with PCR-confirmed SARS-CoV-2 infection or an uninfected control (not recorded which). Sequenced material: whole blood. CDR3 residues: CASRLGTGGYNEQFF. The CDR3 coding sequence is TGTGCCAGCAGATTGGGGACAGGGGGGTACAATGAGCAGTTCTTC.